Described below is a single T cell receptor beta chain sequence and its context. Its antigen is unknown. Per-nucleotide qualities are absent, and no much larger clonotype sits a single base away. This sample was taken from a study of intratumoral heterogeneity in liver cancer. Some background on the complete study: Across the full approximately 15-patient cohort, most patients were male and the median age was around 65 years. To examine intratumor heterogeneity, the study integrated RNA-seq, DNA sequencing, TCR-seq and SNP array data obtained from multiple regions of hepatocellular carcinoma specimens. Of the roughly 70 multiregional samples collected from 14 HCC patients in the overall cohort, 45 to 55 were tumoral regions and about 20 were adjacent nontumoral regions.

Using the immunoSEQ assay, the TCR beta chain CDR3 regions were sequenced from genomic DNA. Primers annealing to V and J segments amplified rearranged VDJ segments. Processing in the source paper ran as follows. Clonality and richness metrics were computed with the ImmunoSeq Analyzer software. Differentially abundant clones between regions were identified using Fisher's exact test plus a beta-binomial method for added stringency. TCRdb took this table from immuneACCESS and kept in-frame rearrangements with V and J called. Such tables lack part of the clones; where checked against another copy, unresolved V genes explain under half of the gap, and the rest is unexplained. D and trimming were read from the DNA, whereas the V and J calls and clone size are those reported in that table. In all, the sample holds 5,000 to 7,500 clones, and under 75% of those were seen once. The ten largest clones add up to about two fifths of the sample.

What the work shows at the level of the full study, not this receptor alone: Overall T cell clonality did not differ significantly between tumor regions within either sequenced patient. In every sequenced patient, tumor region b showed significantly fewer unique T-cell clonal expansions than tumor region a. RNA-seq-based estimates of regional differences in tumor-infiltrating lymphocyte burden were reportedly confirmed by TCR sequencing. A relatively low patient number and under-sampled tumor-infiltrating lymphocyte representation were acknowledged by the authors as limitations.

Samples labelled H came from distinct, geographically separated regions of the hepatocellular carcinoma nodule. Every patient had early-stage hepatocellular carcinoma and received no therapy prior to surgical resection. Sampled areas lacked macroscopic evidence of necrosis or hemorrhage. Multiple regions from a couple of patients underwent TCR sequencing (ImmunoSeq). Frozen resection tissue samples were collected at least 1 cm apart from each other. Genomic DNA was extracted from bulk tissue using the DNeasy blood and tissue kit. This sequence was found in a woman in her seventies with hepatocellular carcinoma. Sequences were derived from tumor tissue, sampled before any cancer treatment.

For the CDR3, the sequence is CASSQQGGPTYEQYF. The bases read TGTGCCAGCAGCCAACAGGGAGGACCGACCTACGAGCAGTACTTC. The V and J segments used are TRBV14 and TRBJ2-7; possibly the D gene is TRBD2, per 6 matching bases. Measured from the cysteine to the phenylalanine, the CDR3 is 15 residues long. The read is trimmed to its CDR3 DNA, 45 bases read in frame from base 1. Trimming takes 2 bases from V and 2 bases from J, and the germline ends sit 13 bases apart. CDR1 is given as SGHDN and CDR2 as FVKESK, both from the germline V gene.